The 21 T cell receptor beta chains reported below all come from one sample, sequenced in a study of cytomegalovirus exposure and HLA in healthy donors. 13 Jbeta primers and 60 Vbeta primers were used for the PCR. Some clones are missing from TCRdb's copy, which holds only in-frame ones; the method was immunoSEQ multiplex PCR. The table lists under 130,000 clones, 70% to 80% of them singletons. The source material was PBMCs. These receptors all come from a female donor in good health and CMV-seropositive.

The V gene is TRBV5-6, the J gene TRBJ1-2; 10 nucleotides agree with TRBD1. The CDR3 length is 15 residues. Germline assignment: CDR1 SGHDT and CDR2 YYEEEE. J lost 4 bases, V lost 5 bases, and 8 bases had no gene match. The DNA for the CDR3 is TGTGCCAGCAGAAAGACAGGGGGCGACGGCTATGGCTACACCTTC. It specifies CASRKTGGDGYGYTF. Using reference TRBV5-6 and TRBJ1-2 for the parts outside the CDR3, the full variable domain is DAGVTQSPTHLIKTRGQQVTLRCSPKSGHDTVSWYQQALGQGPQFIFQYYEEEERQRGNFPDRFSGHQFPNYSSELNVNALLLGDSALYLCASRKTGGDGYGYTFGSGTRLTVV.

The chain carries TRBV9 and TRBJ2-7; 9 bases line up with TRBD1. Germline V gene data show CDR1 as SGDLS and CDR2 as YYNGEE. The V gene end was trimmed by 4 bases and the J gene end by 1 base; junction bases not matched to a gene: 3. CDR3 size: 14 residues. CDR3 DNA sequence: TGTGCCAGCAGCAGGGGACAGGGATCCTACGAGCAGTACTTC. Amino acid sequence: CASSRGQGSYEQYF.

The genes are TRBV15 and TRBJ1-3, with TRBD1 as a possible D gene (5 bases). Deletions cut 3 bases from V and 1 base from J, with 16 bases between. The CDR3 contains 17 residues. In germline, CDR1 is LNHNV, CDR2 YYDKDF (reference sequence). The DNA of the CDR3 is TGTGCCACCAGCAGGGAGGGCCGGGGGTTTTCTGGAAACACCATATATTTT. Translation: CATSREGRGFSGNTIYF.

V and J are TRBV27 and TRBJ1-2; D might be TRBD1 (6 bases). The CDR3 spans 17 residues. The V and J ends lost 3 bases and 4 bases respectively, with 21 bases between them. Germline V gene data show CDR1 as MNHEY and CDR2 as SMNVEV (reference sequence). The CDR3 protein is CASSLSRRGGEGYGYTF. CDR3 bases: TGTGCCAGCAGTTTGAGTCGGAGAGGGGGTGAAGGCTATGGCTACACCTTC.

V and J are TRBV28 and TRBJ2-3; the D gene is possibly TRBD2 (5 bases). Per germline, CDR1 MDHEN and CDR2 SYDVKM. The V end was cut by 3 bases, the J end by 0 bases, with 16 bases between. This CDR3 comprises 17 residues. CDR3 in DNA: TGTGCCAGCAGTTTGAACGCCCCGGGAACCAGCACAGATACGCAGTATTTT. Encoded protein: CASSLNAPGTSTDTQYF.

J is TRBJ2-2 and V is TRBV5-1; D unclear. The CDR3 covers 14 residues. Between the trimmed V and J ends, which lost 5 bases and 5 bases, there was a span of 13 bases. The germline V gene encodes CDR1 SGHRS and CDR2 YFSETQ. For the CDR3, the DNA is TGCGCCAGCAGAGGTGGAAGCAGGACCGGGGAGCTGTTTTTT. It codes for CASRGGSRTGELFF.

This chain joins TRBV9 and TRBJ1-4; D unresolved. The CDR3 length is 13 residues. Trimming pared 3 bases from V and 11 bases from J, leaving 14 bases between. CDR1 and CDR2 from the germline V gene are SGDLS and YYNGEE. CDR3 amino acids: CASSGELSGKLFF. CDR3 DNA sequence: TGTGCCAGCAGCGGCGAGCTCAGCGGCAAACTGTTTTTT.

The rearrangement joins TRBV20-1 to TRBJ2-7, with TRBD2 matching over 7 bases. The V segment lost 5 bases and the J segment 4 bases; nucleotides outside the gene matches: 2. There are 11 residues in the CDR3. Germline-derived CDR1 and CDR2 are DFQATT and SNEGSKA (reference sequence). The CDR3: CSARLAYEQYF. In nucleotides, the CDR3 is TGCAGTGCTCGACTAGCTTACGAGCAGTACTTC.

This clone was observed once. The chain couples TRBV10-2 to TRBJ2-1, with 13 bases aligning to TRBD2. Germline CDR1 is WSHSY and CDR2 is SAAADI. With 6 bases clipped from V and 5 bases from J, the junction kept 1 base outside the gene matches. This CDR3 region has 14 residues. The CDR3 protein is CASRLAGGNNEQFF. The CDR3 DNA follows: TGCGCCAGCAGACTAGCGGGAGGGAACAATGAGCAGTTCTTC.

This clone was seen only once. This chain links TRBV9 with TRBJ1-2, with D unresolved. The CDR3 covers 11 residues. CDR1 and CDR2 (germline): SGDLS, YYNGEE. V was pared by 0 bases and J by 7 bases, with 4 bases between. The CDR3 spells CASSVGRGYTF. Written as DNA, the CDR3 is TGTGCCAGCAGCGTAGGTCGTGGCTACACCTTC.

The chain has TRBV21-1 and TRBJ2-1; the table assigns TRBD2, which was not confirmed against the DNA. TRBV21-1 has pseudogene status. The CDR3 length is 15 residues. The CDR3 DNA is TGTGCCAGCAGATCGACTAGCGGGGGGGAAAATGAGCAGTTCTTC. As protein: CASRSTSGGENEQFF.

This rearrangement joins TRBV19 to TRBJ1-5, with 11 bases aligning to TRBD1. After removal of 10 bases from V and 7 bases from J, the junction contained 18 bases not matched to a gene. The germline CDR1 and CDR2 sequences are LNHDA and SQIVND (reference sequence). The CDR3 consists of 17 residues. The CDR3 protein is CATRRQGQGAVAQPQHF. The DNA for the CDR3 is TGTGCCACCCGCCGTCAAGGACAGGGGGCTGTTGCGCAGCCCCAGCATTTT.

The chain carries TRBV25-1 and TRBJ2-1, with D perhaps matching TRBD2 (6 bases). The V end was cut by 7 bases, the J end by 6 bases, with 13 bases between. The CDR3 sequence is 13 residues long. CDR1 and CDR2 (germline): MGHDK, SYGVNS. Written as DNA, the CDR3 is TGTGCCAGCACCGGGGGATGGGGCAATGAGCAGTTCTTC. Its protein product is CASTGGWGNEQFF.

This chain uses TRBV30 with TRBJ1-6, with 9 bases aligning to TRBD1. This CDR3 spans 13 amino acids. Germline V gene lookup returns CDR1 GTSNPN and CDR2 SVGIG (reference sequence). V dropped 5 bases and J dropped 7; count of bases not matched to a gene: 3. The CDR3 is CAWGGQGNSPLHF. For the CDR3, the DNA is TGTGCCTGGGGGGGACAGGGAAATTCACCCCTCCACTTT.

The chain uses TRBV29-1 and TRBJ1-2; 10 bases are shared with TRBD1. J was trimmed by 4 bases and V by 3 bases; bases with no gene match: 2. Germline loops: CDR1 SQVTM, CDR2 ANQGSEA. This CDR3 contains 13 residues. As DNA, the CDR3 is TGCAGCGTTGAGGGACAGGGGAGCTATGGCTACACCTTC. Residues: CSVEGQGSYGYTF. The full variable domain, rest sourced from reference TRBV29-1 and TRBJ1-2, is SAVISQKPSRDICQRGTSLTIQCQVDSQVTMMFWYRQQPGQSLTLIATANQGSEATYESGFVIDKFPISRPNLTFSTLTVSNMSPEDSSIYLCSVEGQGSYGYTFGSGTRLTVV.

V and J are TRBV6-1 and TRBJ2-1; a weak D match, TRBD2 (5 bases). Germline values: CDR1 MNHNS, CDR2 SASEGT. This CDR3 region has 17 residues. V was pared by 1 base and J by 4 bases, with 17 bases between. CDR3 in amino acids: CASSEVRTPKAYNEQFF. CDR3 nucleotides: TGTGCCAGCAGTGAAGTCCGGACTCCCAAAGCTTACAATGAGCAGTTCTTC.

V usage is TRBV9 and J usage is TRBJ2-2; TRBD1 matches at 9 bases. Germline loops: CDR1 SGDLS, CDR2 YYNGEE. The CDR3 consists of 17 residues. With V trimmed by 4 bases and J by 2 bases, 9 bases remained unmatched. The CDR3: CASSLLPGQGNTGELFF. The CDR3 DNA is TGTGCCAGCAGCTTACTTCCGGGACAGGGCAACACCGGGGAGCTGTTTTTT.

The DNA of the CDR3 is TGTGCCAGCAGCCGCGGACTAGCCCACGAGCAGTACTTC. The encoded protein is CASSRGLAHEQYF. The V gene is TRBV11-1, the J gene TRBJ2-7; 8 nucleotides agree with TRBD2. The germline V gene encodes CDR1 SGHAT and CDR2 FQDESV (reference sequence). J lost 5 bases, V lost 5 bases, and 5 bases had no gene match. CDR3 length: 13 amino acids.

This chain links TRBV7-9 with TRBJ1-2; 8 bases are a match to TRBD1. The germline CDR1 and CDR2 sequences are SEHNR and FQNEAQ (reference sequence). The CDR3 extends over 15 amino acids. V shed 6 bases, J shed 2 bases, and the junction held 8 bases outside the gene matches. The CDR3 spells CASSHDRGSNYGYTF. DNA of the CDR3: TGTGCCAGCAGTCACGACAGGGGAAGCAACTATGGCTACACCTTC.

V and J are TRBV4-3 and TRBJ2-1; D uncertain. This CDR3 has 12 amino acids. Trimming shortened V by 3 bases and J by 4 bases, and 4 bases separated the two germline ends. The germline V gene has CDR1 LGHNA and CDR2 YSLEER. The DNA of the CDR3 is TGCGCCAGCAGCCACCAATACAATGAGCAGTTCTTC. Protein product: CASSHQYNEQFF.

The chain carries TRBV7-8 and TRBJ1-1; no clear D gene. V dropped 5 bases and J dropped 4 bases, with 23 bases sitting between them. This CDR3 spans 17 amino acids. Germline loops: CDR1 SGHVS, CDR2 FQNEAQ. CDR3 nucleotide sequence: TGTGCCAGCAGCCCAGGAGTAGGCCTCATGGGAGCCACTGAAGCTTTCTTT. This encodes CASSPGVGLMGATEAFF.